The T cell receptor (beta chain) under discussion was sequenced for a study of shared clonotypes between healthy human individuals. Study context: Plates per donor: three CD4 naive, three CD4 memory, two CD8 naive, one CD8 memory.

V shed 2 bases and J 7 bases; nucleotides not matched to a gene: 13. The CDR3 consists of 16 residues. Germline assignment: CDR1 MNHEY and CDR2 SVGAGI. Genomic DNA (from each subset) was split evenly across several immunoSEQ plates. Sequencing used immunoSEQ multiplex PCR; TCRdb keeps in-frame clones, though not all of them. The sample lists some 2.3 million clones; 93% were seen once. The V gene is TRBV6-5, the J gene TRBJ1-2; 7 nucleotides agree with TRBD1. This TCR was sampled from a man aged 18 to 30 in good health. Some clones in this sample may be carry-over from other donors' samples. Input material: naive CD4+ T cells from PBMCs. As to subset: CD45RA+ positively selected. CDR3 bases: TGTGCCAGCAGTTACGCCGGGACAGCTGGTTTGGGTGGCTACACCTTC. It is translated as CASSYAGTAGLGGYTF.